What follows are 29 T cell receptor beta chains derived from one specimen sequenced in a study of cytomegalovirus exposure and HLA in healthy donors. It was with 60 Vbeta and 13 Jbeta primers that the PCR ran. The assay was immunoSEQ multiplex PCR, and TCRdb's table has in-frame clones only and misses some. The sample holds about 130,000 clones; about 85% are singletons and the top ten take more than 1.5%. Sequencing was carried out using PBMCs. The receptors derive from a boy between 10 and 17 years old in good health and CMV-seronegative.

V gene TRBV19 combines with J gene TRBJ1-2; 7 nucleotides agree with TRBD1. CDR1 is LNHDA, CDR2 SQIVND, per germline (reference sequence). Trimming cost V 6 bases and J 4 bases; bases outside gene matches: 8. This CDR3 is built from 14 residues. DNA for the CDR3: TGTGCCAGTAGAAAGGGACAGACGGTCTATGGCTACACCTTC. It encodes CASRKGQTVYGYTF. Filled out from reference TRBV19 and TRBJ1-2, the complete variable domain reads DGGITQSPKYLFRKEGQNVTLSCEQNLNHDAMYWYRQDPGQGLRLIYYSQIVNDFQKGDIAEGYSVSREKKESFPLTVTSAQKNPTAFYLCASRKGQTVYGYTFGSGTRLTVV.

The chain has TRBV7-3 and TRBJ1-1; D remains ambiguous. This CDR3 contains 14 residues. From germline, CDR1 is SGHTA and CDR2 FQGTGA. V lost 5 bases to trimming and J lost 1 base, with 11 bases between them. For the CDR3, the DNA is TGTGCCAGCAGCGCGGGAAGAGGGAACACTGAAGCTTTCTTT. As protein: CASSAGRGNTEAFF.

The chain combines TRBV9 with TRBJ2-1, with 9 bases identical to TRBD2. Germline V CDR1 and CDR2: SGDLS, YYNGEE. V shed 4 bases, J shed 7 bases, and the junction held 9 bases outside the gene matches. This CDR3 is built from 15 residues. The CDR3 bases are TGTGCCAGCAGCCAACTAGCGGGTCAAGAGAATGAGCAGTTCTTC. Amino acid sequence: CASSQLAGQENEQFF.

The chain couples TRBV21-1 to TRBJ2-5; the table gives TRBD1 as D, unverified against the DNA. TRBV21-1 is a listed pseudogene. The CDR3 sequence is 15 residues long. CDR3 amino acids: CASSPPDRAQETQYF. The CDR3 coding sequence is TGTGCCAGTTCGCCCCCGGACAGGGCCCAAGAGACCCAGTACTTC.

V is TRBV6-1 and J is TRBJ2-1; possible D gene TRBD2, 6 bases. CDR1 and CDR2 from the germline V gene are MNHNS and SASEGT. Trimming shortened V by 3 bases and J by 7 bases, and 28 bases separated the two germline ends. The CDR3 sequence is 19 residues long. CDR3 in DNA: TGTGCCAGCAGTGATACCGGGACTCTCGGACTTGCGGGGATTAATGAGCAGTTCTTC. Its protein product is CASSDTGTLGLAGINEQFF.

The chain couples TRBV30 to TRBJ1-1, with D tentatively TRBD1 (5 bases). V was pared by 3 bases and J by 1 base, with 12 bases between. This CDR3 has 14 amino acids. Germline-derived CDR1 and CDR2 are GTSNPN and SVGIG (reference sequence). This CDR3 is CAWRGRGKNTEAFF. CDR3 nucleotides: TGTGCCTGGAGGGGGCGGGGAAAGAACACTGAAGCTTTCTTT.

This chain joins TRBV28 and TRBJ2-1, with no clear D. Germline-derived CDR1 and CDR2 are MDHEN and SYDVKM. Trimming pared 2 bases from V and 5 bases from J, leaving 10 bases between. The CDR3 contains 14 residues. The CDR3 DNA reads TGTGCCAGCAGTTTAGCAGGCAAGGACAATGAGCAGTTCTTC. Translation gives CASSLAGKDNEQFF.

V gene TRBV29-1 combines with J gene TRBJ2-7; 8 nucleotides align to TRBD1. The CDR3 is 14 amino acids. Germline CDR1 and CDR2: SQVTM and ANQGSEA. The V and J ends lost 4 bases and 0 bases, in that order; junction bases with no gene match: 5. The CDR3 spells CSVARTGNSYEQYF. DNA of the CDR3: TGCAGCGTTGCCAGGACAGGGAACTCCTACGAGCAGTACTTC.

This chain uses TRBV5-1 with TRBJ2-1; 11 bases are shared with TRBD2. Germline-derived CDR1 and CDR2 are SGHRS and YFSETQ. Trimming cost V 5 bases and J 0 bases; bases outside gene matches: 4. The length of the CDR3 is 16 residues. The CDR3 reads CASRLAGVNSYNEQFF. CDR3 DNA: TGCGCCAGCAGACTAGCGGGAGTTAACTCCTACAATGAGCAGTTCTTC.

The chain links TRBV2 to TRBJ2-3; possible D gene TRBD2, 7 bases. Germline CDR1 and CDR2: SNHLY and FYNNEI. Trimming took 3 bases from V and 5 from J, leaving 15 bases between them. This CDR3 is 15 amino acids long. The CDR3 nucleotides read TGTGCCAGCAGTGAGAGGGGGGGCCTGATAGATACGCAGTATTTT. It codes for CASSERGGLIDTQYF.

The chain has TRBV7-3 and TRBJ2-4; D is unclear. Trimming took off 4 bases at V and 0 bases at J, with 10 bases between the two ends. The CDR3 covers 15 residues. The germline V gene encodes CDR1 SGHTA and CDR2 FQGTGA. CDR3 coding DNA: TGTGCCAGCAGCTCCCTGACACCAGCCAAAAACATTCAGTACTTC. This translates into CASSSLTPAKNIQYF.

The chain is built from TRBV27 and TRBJ2-1; D gene ambiguous. Per germline, CDR1 MNHEY and CDR2 SMNVEV (reference sequence). Deletions cut 4 bases from V and 3 bases from J, with 16 bases between. This CDR3 region has 16 residues. The CDR3 loop is CASSSAVSGNYNEQFF. The CDR3, as DNA: TGTGCCAGCAGTTCGGCAGTCTCAGGTAACTACAATGAGCAGTTCTTC.

This clone was counted a single time. The chain has TRBV9 and TRBJ2-5; unclear D gene. The J call may not be correct, given that the DNA end is closer to TRBJ2-7. From germline, CDR1 is SGDLS and CDR2 YYNGEE. There are 14 residues in the CDR3. The chain's CDR3 is CASSREEFPREQYF. The CDR3 DNA reads as TGTGCCAGCAGCCGTGAGGAGTTTCCTCGCGAGCAGTACTTC.

The rearrangement links TRBV7-2 to TRBJ1-2, with D possibly TRBD1 on 5 matching bases. The germline CDR1 and CDR2 sequences are SGHTA and FQGNSA. V shed 5 bases and J shed 7 bases, with 17 bases lying between them. This CDR3 has 14 amino acids. CDR3: CASSLNGGSGGYTF. CDR3 in DNA: TGTGCCAGCAGCCTTAATGGGGGGTCGGGTGGCTACACCTTC.

The chain has TRBV18 and TRBJ1-3, with TRBD1 as a possible D gene (6 bases). Germline values: CDR1 KGHSH, CDR2 LQKENI. Trimming removed 3 bases from V and 2 bases from J, with 14 bases in between. The CDR3 is made up of 16 amino acids. In DNA, the CDR3 is TGTGCCAGCTCACCGGGGCAGGGGTTAACTGGAAACACCATATATTTT. Translation: CASSPGQGLTGNTIYF. The whole variable domain, filled in from reference TRBV18 and TRBJ1-3, reads NAGVMQNPRHLVRRRGQEARLRCSPMKGHSHVYWYRQLPEEGLKFMVYLQKENIIDESGMPKERFSAEFPKEGPSILRIQQVVRGDSAAYFCASSPGQGLTGNTIYFGEGSWLTVV.

V gene TRBV7-2 combines with J gene TRBJ2-1; 10 bases agree with TRBD2. CDR1 SGHTA and CDR2 FQGNSA come from the germline V gene. CDR3 length: 18 amino acids. V lost 5 bases to trimming and J lost 7 bases; unmatched junction nucleotides: 17. The CDR3 DNA follows: TGTGCCAGCAGCACTAGCGGGATACCTTTACTGAGTAGGAATGAGCAGTTCTTC. As protein: CASSTSGIPLLSRNEQFF.

This clone has just one count. The chain employs TRBV2 and TRBJ2-1, with 10 bases identical to TRBD2. J was trimmed by 7 bases and V by 6 bases; bases with no gene match: 9. Per the germline V gene, CDR1 is SNHLY and CDR2 is FYNNEI. CDR3 length equals 15 residues. CDR3 in amino acids: CASRVLAGVVNEQFF. The DNA for the CDR3 is TGTGCCAGCAGGGTGCTAGCGGGGGTGGTGAATGAGCAGTTCTTC.

The chain uses TRBV25-1 and TRBJ2-3; TRBD2 is a possible D gene (6 bases). V was trimmed by 5 bases and J by 2 bases, leaving 14 bases between them. This CDR3 comprises 15 residues. Germline lookup yields CDR1 MGHDK and CDR2 SYGVNS. The CDR3 loop is CASSTGLHLTDTQYF. CDR3 DNA: TGTGCCAGCAGTACGGGACTCCACCTCACAGATACGCAGTATTTT.

The chain couples TRBV12-5 to TRBJ1-2; possible D gene TRBD1, 5 bases. Germline V gene lookup returns CDR1 LGHNT and CDR2 FRNRAP. This CDR3 region has 14 residues. V dropped 7 bases and J dropped 4 bases, with 16 bases sitting between them. The CDR3 loop reads CASEGEVRAYGYTF. The CDR3 DNA is TGTGCTAGTGAAGGGGAAGTCCGCGCCTATGGCTACACCTTC.

This clone was counted between two and nine times. The chain employs TRBV4-2 and TRBJ1-1; tentative D call: TRBD1 (5 bases). CDR3 length equals 14 residues. V was shortened by 1 base and J by 5 bases, with 11 bases between the two germline ends. In germline, CDR1 is LGHNA, CDR2 YNFKEQ. CDR3 loop: CASSQAGEGTEAFF. The DNA for the CDR3 is TGTGCCAGCAGCCAAGCGGGGGAGGGGACTGAAGCTTTCTTT.

This chain links TRBV5-1 with TRBJ1-1; 7 bases agree with TRBD1. Trimming removed 4 bases from V and 7 bases from J; junction bases left unmatched: 7. This CDR3 is built from 13 residues. Germline loops: CDR1 SGHRS, CDR2 YFSETQ. The CDR3 protein is CASSREGQVEAFF. DNA for the CDR3: TGCGCCAGCAGCCGAGAAGGACAGGTTGAAGCTTTCTTT.

The gene calls are TRBV19 and TRBJ1-4; D remains ambiguous. V lost 6 bases and J lost 8, with 13 bases in between. There are 13 residues in the CDR3. Looked up from germline, CDR1 is LNHDA and CDR2 is SQIVND (reference sequence). The CDR3 nucleotides are TGTGCCAGTAGGGCACCGGGAGGGGAAAAACTGTTTTTT. This encodes CASRAPGGEKLFF.

The chain couples TRBV2 to TRBJ1-4; D is possibly TRBD1 (6 bases). Germline V gene data show CDR1 as SNHLY and CDR2 as FYNNEI. There are 16 residues in the CDR3. The V and J ends lost 6 bases and 8 bases respectively, with 22 bases between them. The DNA for the CDR3 is TGTGCCAGCAGCCCGGGAATTGGTGGGGGCAGGGAAAAACTGTTTTTT. Its translation is CASSPGIGGGREKLFF.

The chain couples TRBV15 to TRBJ1-2; 10 bases align to TRBD1. CDR1 LNHNV and CDR2 YYDKDF come from the germline V gene (reference sequence). This CDR3 is built from 14 residues. The trim removed 9 bases at V and 6 bases at J, leaving 10 bases unmatched. CDR3 bases: TGTGCCACAACACCCGACAGGGGGCCAGATGGCTACACCTTC. Its protein is CATTPDRGPDGYTF.

Notes on this clone: Other DNA sequences in the sample encode the same CDR3. This chain connects TRBV6-4 to TRBJ2-5, with 7 nucleotides matching TRBD2. Losses at the gene ends were 0 bases for V and 2 bases for J; bases not matched to a gene: 6. Germline CDR1 reads MRHNA; CDR2 reads SNTAGT. The CDR3 loop spans 16 amino acids. DNA for the CDR3: TGTGCCAGCAGTGACTCGGGGGGGAGAGGACAAGAGACCCAGTACTTC. Protein: CASSDSGGRGQETQYF.

Only a few counts were recorded for this clone. As DNA, the CDR3 is TGTGCCAGCAGCCTCTGGACAGGGCAGAATGAAAAACTGTTTTTT. Its translation: CASSLWTGQNEKLFF. The chain links TRBV7-8 to TRBJ1-4, with 8 bases lining up with TRBD1. The germline CDR1 and CDR2 sequences are SGHVS and FQNEAQ. The CDR3 runs 15 residues. V was pared by 5 bases and J by 5 bases, with 7 bases of the junction left unmatched.

The chain joins TRBV5-1 to TRBJ2-2; D is perhaps TRBD2 (5 bases). The V end lost 4 bases, the J end lost 3 bases, and 16 bases lay between the germline ends. Looked up from germline, CDR1 is SGHRS and CDR2 is YFSETQ. The CDR3 contains 16 residues. This CDR3 reads CASSERPAGDTGELFF. The CDR3 DNA sequence: TGCGCCAGCAGCGAAAGGCCTGCGGGTGACACCGGGGAGCTGTTTTTT.

This sequence joins TRBV11-2 and TRBJ1-3, with 7 bases that match TRBD1. Germline trimming cut 3 bases from V and 0 bases from J; bases unmatched to any gene: 5. The CDR3 totals 16 residues. CDR1 and CDR2 from the germline V gene are SGHAT and FQNNGV. The CDR3 coding sequence is TGTGCCAGCAGCTTTGCCGGGACAGCCTCTGGAAACACCATATATTTT. Its translation is CASSFAGTASGNTIYF.

The V and J genes are TRBV4-1 and TRBJ1-1, with 7 positions matching TRBD1. This CDR3 spans 13 amino acids. Germline loops: CDR1 MGHRA, CDR2 YSYEKL. The ends lost 0 bases at V and 7 bases at J; junction bases unmatched: 2. The CDR3 DNA reads as TGCGCCAGCAGCCAAGATCGGACAGGTGAAGCTTTCTTT. Amino acids: CASSQDRTGEAFF.